The rows below give T cell receptor beta chains drawn from one sample of a study of identical twins. TCRdb called the 5' RACE reads again in MiXCR, with one record for every CDR3 protein. In the table there are approximately 630,000 distinct CDR3 sequences, roughly 7.2% of which are singletons. The same data also contributed to another study, on yellow fever vaccine responses in identical twins.

Specimen: PBMCs. The receptor source for this set is a woman between 18 and 30 years old in good health. Each CDR3 is given with its conserved first and last residue. The order of the fields is J gene, V gene, D gene, clone size, CDR3 protein, CDR3 DNA. A D gene is named only where the DNA matches it firmly. Size is stated for part of the rows, as once, few or many counts, or as a class when the clone is expanded.

J gene: TRBJ2-7
V gene: TRBV5-4
D gene: .
clone size: few
CDR3 protein: CASNYGEKPYEQYF
CDR3 DNA: TGTGCCAGCAACTACGGGGAGAAACCTTACGAGCAGTACTTC

J gene: TRBJ1-1
V gene: TRBV20-1
D gene: .
clone size: .
CDR3 protein: CSVSPREGAFF
CDR3 DNA: TGCAGTGTTAGCCCCCGAGAAGGAGCTTTCTTT

J gene: TRBJ2-1
V gene: TRBV20-1
D gene: TRBD2
clone size: .
CDR3 protein: CSAPGLAAYNEQFF
CDR3 DNA: TGCAGTGCTCCGGGACTAGCGGCCTACAATGAGCAGTTCTTC

J gene: TRBJ2-7
V gene: TRBV5-1
D gene: .
clone size: many
CDR3 protein: CASSNPDGREQYF
CDR3 DNA: TGCGCCAGCAGCAATCCGGACGGACGGGAGCAGTACTTC

J gene: TRBJ2-5
V gene: TRBV29-1
D gene: TRBD1
clone size: .
CDR3 protein: CSGNRGQETQYF
CDR3 DNA: TGCAGCGGTAACAGGGGTCAAGAGACCCAGTACTTC

J gene: TRBJ2-1
V gene: TRBV3-1
D gene: .
clone size: many
CDR3 protein: CATGVYNEQFF
CDR3 DNA: TGTGCTACCGGGGTGTACAATGAGCAGTTCTTC

J gene: TRBJ1-5
V gene: TRBV12-3/TRBV12-4
D gene: .
clone size: few
CDR3 protein: CASSWGALDNQPQHF
CDR3 DNA: TGTGCCAGCAGTTGGGGGGCCTTAGACAATCAGCCCCAGCATTTT

J gene: TRBJ2-1
V gene: TRBV2
D gene: .
clone size: .
CDR3 protein: CASSGDTGFWSPRSYNEQFF
CDR3 DNA: TGTGCCAGCAGTGGGGACACAGGTTTTTGGTCCCCCAGGTCCTACAATGAGCAGTTCTTC

J gene: TRBJ2-1
V gene: TRBV12-3/TRBV12-4
D gene: .
clone size: many
CDR3 protein: CASSLVTGNEQFF
CDR3 DNA: TGTGCCAGCAGTTTAGTCACAGGCAATGAGCAGTTCTTC

J gene: TRBJ1-4
V gene: TRBV14
D gene: .
clone size: many
CDR3 protein: CASSHLQESNEKLFF
CDR3 DNA: TGTGCCAGCAGCCATTTACAGGAATCAAATGAAAAACTGTTTTTT

J gene: TRBJ2-1
V gene: TRBV7-9
D gene: TRBD1
clone size: few
CDR3 protein: CASSLAGGQGEQFF
CDR3 DNA: TGTGCCAGCAGCTTAGCGGGCGGACAGGGTGAGCAGTTCTTC

J gene: TRBJ2-1
V gene: TRBV6-1
D gene: TRBD2
clone size: many
CDR3 protein: CASSKLAENEQFF
CDR3 DNA: TGTGCCAGCAGTAAACTAGCGGAGAATGAGCAGTTCTTC

J gene: TRBJ2-2
V gene: TRBV24-1
D gene: .
clone size: few
CDR3 protein: CATSDPGELHTGELFF
CDR3 DNA: TGTGCCACCAGTGATCCAGGGGAGCTGCACACCGGGGAGCTGTTTTTT

J gene: TRBJ1-2
V gene: TRBV6-5
D gene: .
clone size: many
CDR3 protein: CASSYSRTAADGYTF
CDR3 DNA: TGTGCCAGCAGTTACTCACGGACCGCAGCGGATGGCTACACCTTC

J gene: TRBJ1-6
V gene: TRBV3-1
D gene: TRBD1
clone size: .
CDR3 protein: CASSQVGTANSPLHF
CDR3 DNA: TGTGCCAGCAGCCAAGTTGGGACAGCGAATTCACCCCTCCACTTT

J gene: TRBJ2-3
V gene: TRBV29-1
D gene: .
clone size: few
CDR3 protein: CSSRERNTDTQYF
CDR3 DNA: TGCAGCTCCAGGGAAAGGAACACAGATACGCAGTATTTT

J gene: TRBJ2-3
V gene: TRBV5-1
D gene: TRBD1
clone size: few
CDR3 protein: CASSSNSGTVTDTQYF
CDR3 DNA: TGCGCCAGCAGCTCAAACTCCGGGACAGTCACAGATACGCAGTATTTT

J gene: TRBJ2-7
V gene: TRBV29-1
D gene: .
clone size: many
CDR3 protein: CSVEDWAYEQYF
CDR3 DNA: TGCAGCGTTGAGGACTGGGCCTACGAGCAGTACTTC

J gene: TRBJ2-5
V gene: TRBV20-1
D gene: TRBD2
clone size: .
CDR3 protein: CSATFSGRAAQETQYF
CDR3 DNA: TGCAGTGCTACCTTTAGCGGGAGGGCTGCACAAGAGACCCAGTACTTC

J gene: TRBJ1-6
V gene: TRBV12-3/TRBV12-4
D gene: .
clone size: few
CDR3 protein: CASSYRSYNSPLHF
CDR3 DNA: TGTGCCAGCAGTTACAGAAGCTATAATTCACCCCTCCACTTT

J gene: TRBJ2-7
V gene: TRBV5-1
D gene: TRBD2
clone size: .
CDR3 protein: CASSPLTSGGYEQYF
CDR3 DNA: TGCGCCAGCAGCCCCTTGACTAGCGGAGGCTACGAGCAGTACTTC

J gene: TRBJ2-3
V gene: TRBV7-2
D gene: .
clone size: .
CDR3 protein: CASSKGGRGNTDTQYF
CDR3 DNA: TGTGCCAGCAGCAAAGGGGGGCGGGGAAACACAGATACGCAGTATTTT